Following are 4 T cell receptor beta chains from one sample sequenced in a study of blood T cell repertoires in COVID-19. Sequencing was performed with immunoSEQ multiplex PCR; in TCRdb, only in-frame clones are kept and a portion is missing. The sample records some 150,000 clones, around 84% being singletons. The sequenced sample was peripheral blood. Receptors originate from a human donor with acute or convalescent COVID-19. The donor label of this sample is uncertain.

V and J are TRBV28 and TRBJ1-6; D possibly corresponds to TRBD1 (6 bases). The CDR3 runs to 15 residues. V was cut by 3 bases and J by 5 bases, with 11 bases left in between. Germline V gene data show CDR1 as MDHEN and CDR2 as SYDVKM. CDR3 DNA: TGTGCCAGCAGTTTTTCCGGACAGAATAATTCACCCCTCCACTTT. Amino acids: CASSFSGQNNSPLHF.

This clone was detected only a few times. J is TRBJ2-3 and V is TRBV12-3 or TRBV12-4, with D hard to call. The CDR3 sequence is 13 residues long. V lost 0 bases to trimming and J lost 8 bases, with 9 bases between them. The CDR3 region is CASSLAFAVTQYF. The CDR3 bases are TGTGCCAGCAGTTTAGCCTTCGCAGTTACGCAGTATTTT.

V usage is TRBV28 and J usage is TRBJ2-2; D is perhaps TRBD1 (6 bases). This CDR3 spans 16 amino acids. V lost 7 bases and J lost 1, with 16 bases in between. Germline CDR1 and CDR2: MDHEN and SYDVKM. The DNA of the CDR3 is TGTGCCAGCACCCCTATTGGGGGCAAGAACACCGGGGAGCTGTTTTTT. It translates to CASTPIGGKNTGELFF.

The chain is built from TRBV5-8 and TRBJ2-3, with TRBD1 as a possible D gene (6 bases). This CDR3 region has 15 residues. Germline assignment: CDR1 SGHTS and CDR2 YDEGEE. V was pared by 0 bases and J by 1 base, with 9 bases between. The CDR3, as DNA: TGTGCCAGCAGCTTGGCCAGGGGTGGCACAGATACGCAGTATTTT. Protein sequence: CASSLARGGTDTQYF.